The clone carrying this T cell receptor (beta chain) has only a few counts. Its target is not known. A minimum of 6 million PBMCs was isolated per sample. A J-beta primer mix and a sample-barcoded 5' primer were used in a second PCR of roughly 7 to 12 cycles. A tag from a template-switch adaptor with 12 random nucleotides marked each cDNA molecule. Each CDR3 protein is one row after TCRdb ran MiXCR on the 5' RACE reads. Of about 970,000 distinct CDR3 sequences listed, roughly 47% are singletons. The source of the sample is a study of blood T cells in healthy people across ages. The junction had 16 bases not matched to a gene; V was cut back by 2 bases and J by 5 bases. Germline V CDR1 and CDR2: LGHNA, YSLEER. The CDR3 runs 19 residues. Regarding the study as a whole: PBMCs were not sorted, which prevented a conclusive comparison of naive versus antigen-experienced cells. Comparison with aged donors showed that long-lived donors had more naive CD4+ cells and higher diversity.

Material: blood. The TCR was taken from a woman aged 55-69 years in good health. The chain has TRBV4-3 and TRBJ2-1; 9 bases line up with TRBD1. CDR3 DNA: TGCGCCAGCAGCCAACCATACAGGGGGCGGGCACAGAAGAACAATGAGCAGTTCTTC. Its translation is CASSQPYRGRAQKNNEQFF.